These 5 T cell receptor beta chains were sequenced from one sample in a study of T cells in Graves' hyperthyroidism and ophthalmopathy. There were TCR beta CDR3 regions amplified from RNA transcripts. Researchers ran a first-round RT-PCR on the TCR CDR3 using the HTBI primer set. Using its own MiXCR run on the multiplex PCR reads, TCRdb lists one record per CDR3 protein. Of 93,000 or so distinct CDR3 sequences in the sample, roughly 50% are singletons; the top ten hold roughly 24%. What was sequenced was blood. The receptors were sampled from a man in his forties with Graves' hyperthyroidism.

This clonotype has at least ten counts. A read error may explain this, as a much larger clone is one base away. The chain's CDR3 is CASSRRPQETQYF. DNA of the CDR3: TGTGCCAGCAGCCGGCGGCCCCAAGAGACCCAGTACTTC. J is TRBJ2-5 and V is TRBV7-2; D not certain. Germline V gene lookup returns CDR1 SGHTA and CDR2 FQGNSA. Trimming pared 5 bases from V and 1 base from J, leaving 8 bases between. The CDR3 covers 13 residues.

This rearrangement joins TRBV29-1 to TRBJ2-7; tentatively, D is TRBD1 (5 bases). Trimming shortened V by 1 base and J by 4 bases, and 11 bases separated the two germline ends. The length of the CDR3 is 13 residues. Per the germline V gene, CDR1 is SQVTM and CDR2 is ANQGSEA. In nucleotides, the CDR3 is TGCAGCGTTGAAGGGGTGGGGCCTTACGAGCAGTACTTC. Protein product: CSVEGVGPYEQYF.

This chain joins TRBV19 and TRBJ2-1; D remains unclear. The germline CDR1 and CDR2 sequences are LNHDA and SQIVND (reference sequence). The CDR3 contains 14 residues. With 2 bases removed from V and 9 bases from J, the gap between germline ends came to 14 bases. The CDR3: CASSIRLESAEQFF. The CDR3 nucleotides read TGTGCCAGTAGTATACGTCTAGAGTCTGCTGAGCAGTTCTTC.

This clonotype was seen only once. The chain uses TRBV15 and TRBJ2-6; D unresolved. The CDR3 has 14 residues. Germline assignment: CDR1 LNHNV and CDR2 YYDKDF (reference sequence). Trimming took off 10 bases at V and 0 bases at J, with 10 bases between the two ends. This chain's CDR3 is CASMSSSGANVLTF. The CDR3 region has the DNA TGTGCCAGCATGAGTAGCTCTGGGGCCAACGTCCTGACTTTC.

The genes are TRBV15 and TRBJ2-7; D possibly corresponds to TRBD1 (5 bases). The CDR3 is 17 amino acids. Per the germline V gene, CDR1 is LNHNV and CDR2 is YYDKDF (reference sequence). V was shortened by 0 bases and J by 0 bases, with 15 bases between the two germline ends. The CDR3 protein is CATSRDRSSGASYEQYF. The DNA of the CDR3 is TGTGCCACCAGCAGAGATCGGAGCTCTGGGGCCTCCTACGAGCAGTACTTC.